This TCR beta chain came from a study of T-cell memory formation after mild COVID-19. General study results and limits: Pre-infection memory harbored some responding clones, suggesting cross-reactive memory joined.

Concerning this clonotype: Its antigen remains unidentified. One end of the junction is discordant with germline, which a read error may explain.

TCRdb recomputed calls from the 5' RACE reads with MiXCR, one row per CDR3 protein. The sample includes about 260,000 distinct CDR3 sequences, approximately 8% of them seen just once. CDR1 and CDR2 (germline): KGHSH, LQKENI. The CDR3 is made up of 18 amino acids. The origin of this receptor is a man younger than 35 who had mild COVID-19 (a few samples of this study predate the infection). Cell type and time point are not known. Sequenced: PBMCs or a T cell subset sorted from them (not recorded which). The chain uses TRBV18 and TRBJ1-4; perhaps TRBD1 as D (5 bases). The CDR3 region is CASSPPNGAGPNNEKLFF. The CDR3 DNA sequence: TGTGCCAGCTCACCACCCAACGGGGCAGGGCCAAATAATGAGAAACTGTTTTTT.